The 2 T cell receptor beta chains given below trace back to one sample, sequenced in a study of CD8 T cells in ankylosing spondylitis. Each CDR3 protein gets one entry after TCRdb re-called the 5' RACE reads with MiXCR. This sample has under 200,000 distinct CDR3 sequences; 9.5% to 13% occur once, and the top ten carry under 35%. Sequencing was done on a sample of blood, either unsorted or a sorted T cell fraction (not recorded which). The receptors originated from a male donor with ankylosing spondylitis or in good health (not recorded which).

V usage is TRBV7-8 and J usage is TRBJ2-1, with TRBD2 as a possible D gene (6 bases). Germline values: CDR1 SGHVS, CDR2 FQNEAQ. V was shortened by 5 bases and J by 4 bases, with 24 bases between the two germline ends. The CDR3 is 18 amino acids. CDR3 amino acids: CASSLNPFGGGSYNEQFF. CDR3 nucleotides: TGTGCCAGCAGCCTCAACCCCTTCGGGGGAGGATCTTACAATGAGCAGTTCTTC. The full variable domain, in which reference TRBV7-8 and TRBJ2-1 provide the parts outside the CDR3, is GAGVSQSPRYKVAKRGQDVALRCDPISGHVSLFWYQQALGQGPEFLTYFQNEAQLDKSGLPSDRFFAERPEGSVSTLKIQRTQQEDSAVYLCASSLNPFGGGSYNEQFFGPGTRLTVL.

Ten or more counts support this clonotype. V gene TRBV5-5 combines with J gene TRBJ1-2, with D perhaps matching TRBD1 (5 bases). Deletions cut 4 bases from V and 4 bases from J, with 17 bases between. Germline lookup yields CDR1 SGHKS and CDR2 YYEKEE (reference sequence). The CDR3 runs 15 residues. The CDR3 here is CASSPRGLSGYGYTF. The CDR3 region has the DNA TGTGCCAGCAGCCCCCGGGGCCTATCAGGCTATGGCTACACCTTC.